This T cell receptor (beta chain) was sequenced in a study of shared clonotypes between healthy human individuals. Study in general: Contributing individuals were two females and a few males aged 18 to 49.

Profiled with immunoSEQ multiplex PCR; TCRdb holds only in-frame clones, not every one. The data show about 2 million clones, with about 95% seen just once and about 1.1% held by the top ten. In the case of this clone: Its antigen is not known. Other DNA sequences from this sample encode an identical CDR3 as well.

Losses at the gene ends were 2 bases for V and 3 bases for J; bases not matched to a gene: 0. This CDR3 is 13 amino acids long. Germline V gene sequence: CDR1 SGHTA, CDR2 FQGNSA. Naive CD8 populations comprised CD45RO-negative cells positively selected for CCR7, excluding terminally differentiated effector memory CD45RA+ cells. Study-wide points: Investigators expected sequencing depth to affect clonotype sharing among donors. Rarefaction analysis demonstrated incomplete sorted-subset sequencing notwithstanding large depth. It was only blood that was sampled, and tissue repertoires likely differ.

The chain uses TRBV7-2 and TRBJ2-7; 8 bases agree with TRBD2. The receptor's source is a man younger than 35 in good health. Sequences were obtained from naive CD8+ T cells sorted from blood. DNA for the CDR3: TGTGCCAGCAGCTTAACTAGCGGCTACGAGCAGTACTTC. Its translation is CASSLTSGYEQYF.